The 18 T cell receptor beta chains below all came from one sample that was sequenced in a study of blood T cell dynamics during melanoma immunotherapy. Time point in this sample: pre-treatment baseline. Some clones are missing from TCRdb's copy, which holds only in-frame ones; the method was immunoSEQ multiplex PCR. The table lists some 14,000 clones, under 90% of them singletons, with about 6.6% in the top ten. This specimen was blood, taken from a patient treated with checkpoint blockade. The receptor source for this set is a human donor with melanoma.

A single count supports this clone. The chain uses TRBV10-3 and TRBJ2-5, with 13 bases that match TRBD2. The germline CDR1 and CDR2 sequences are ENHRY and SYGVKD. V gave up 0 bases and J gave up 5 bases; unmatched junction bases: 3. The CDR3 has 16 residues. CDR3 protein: CAISESGTSGAETQYF. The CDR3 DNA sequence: TGTGCCATCAGTGAGTCAGGGACTAGCGGGGCGGAGACCCAGTACTTC.

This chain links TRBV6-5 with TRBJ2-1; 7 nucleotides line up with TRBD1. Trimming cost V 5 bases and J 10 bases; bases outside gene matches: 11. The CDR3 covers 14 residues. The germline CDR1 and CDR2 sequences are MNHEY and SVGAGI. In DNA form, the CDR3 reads TGTGCCAGCAGTCGTCAGGGGGTAGGGTGGGAGCAGTTCTTC. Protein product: CASSRQGVGWEQFF.

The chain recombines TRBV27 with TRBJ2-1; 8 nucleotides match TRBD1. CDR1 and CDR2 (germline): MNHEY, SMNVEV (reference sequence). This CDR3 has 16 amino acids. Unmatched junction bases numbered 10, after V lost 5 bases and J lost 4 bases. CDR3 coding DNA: TGTGCCAGCAGTCGCGACAGGGGTTCGGCATACAATGAGCAGTTCTTC. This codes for CASSRDRGSAYNEQFF.

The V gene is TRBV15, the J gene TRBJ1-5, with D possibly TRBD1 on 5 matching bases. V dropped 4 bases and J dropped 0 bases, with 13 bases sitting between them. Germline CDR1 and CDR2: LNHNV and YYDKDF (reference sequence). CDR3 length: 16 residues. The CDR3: CATSTGPQYSNQPQHF. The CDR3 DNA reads TGTGCCACCAGCACGGGACCGCAATATAGCAATCAGCCCCAGCATTTT.

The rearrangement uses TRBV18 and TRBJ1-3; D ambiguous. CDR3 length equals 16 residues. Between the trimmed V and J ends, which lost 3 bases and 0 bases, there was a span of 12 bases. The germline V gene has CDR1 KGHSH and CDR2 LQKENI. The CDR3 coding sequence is TGTGCCAGCTCACCCACACTTTCGGCCTCTGGAAACACCATATATTTT. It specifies CASSPTLSASGNTIYF.

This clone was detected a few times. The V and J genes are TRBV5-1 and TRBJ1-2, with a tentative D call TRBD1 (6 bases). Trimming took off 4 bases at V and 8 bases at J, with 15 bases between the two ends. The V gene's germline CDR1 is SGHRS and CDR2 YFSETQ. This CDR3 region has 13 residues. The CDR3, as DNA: TGCGCCAGCAGCGAGAAGGACAGTTACGGCTACACCTTC. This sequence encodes CASSEKDSYGYTF.

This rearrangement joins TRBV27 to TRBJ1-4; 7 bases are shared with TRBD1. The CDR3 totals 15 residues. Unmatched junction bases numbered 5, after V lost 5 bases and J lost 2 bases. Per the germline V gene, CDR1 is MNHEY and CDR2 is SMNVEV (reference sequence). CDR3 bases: TGTGCCAGCAGTCAAGGAGGGGGCACTAATGAAAAACTGTTTTTT. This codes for CASSQGGGTNEKLFF.

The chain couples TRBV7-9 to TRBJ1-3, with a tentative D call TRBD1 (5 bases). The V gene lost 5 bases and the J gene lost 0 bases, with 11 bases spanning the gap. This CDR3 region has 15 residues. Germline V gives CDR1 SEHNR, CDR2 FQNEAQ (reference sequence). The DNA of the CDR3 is TGTGCCAGCAGCCCGGGGGACGGCTCTGGAAACACCATATATTTT. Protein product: CASSPGDGSGNTIYF.

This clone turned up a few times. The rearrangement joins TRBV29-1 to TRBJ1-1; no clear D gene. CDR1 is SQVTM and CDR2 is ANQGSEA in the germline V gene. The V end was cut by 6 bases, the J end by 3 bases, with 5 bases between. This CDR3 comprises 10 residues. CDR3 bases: TGCAGCGTCCTAGACACTGAAGCTTTCTTT. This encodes CSVLDTEAFF. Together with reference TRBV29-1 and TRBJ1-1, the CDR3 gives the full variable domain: SAVISQKPSRDICQRGTSLTIQCQVDSQVTMMFWYRQQPGQSLTLIATANQGSEATYESGFVIDKFPISRPNLTFSTLTVSNMSPEDSSIYLCSVLDTEAFFGQGTRLTVV.

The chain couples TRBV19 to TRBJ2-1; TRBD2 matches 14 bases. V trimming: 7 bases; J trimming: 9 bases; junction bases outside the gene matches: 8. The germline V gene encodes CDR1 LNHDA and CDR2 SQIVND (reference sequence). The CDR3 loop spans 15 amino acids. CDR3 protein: CASTIVGLAGVEQFF. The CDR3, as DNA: TGTGCCAGTACTATCGTGGGACTAGCGGGGGTTGAGCAGTTCTTC.

The CDR3 spells CATKTGVITGELFF. The CDR3 region has the DNA TGTGCCACCAAGACAGGGGTGATCACCGGGGAGCTGTTTTTT. The chain employs TRBV19 and TRBJ2-2, with 8 bases identical to TRBD1. In germline, CDR1 is LNHDA, CDR2 SQIVND (reference sequence). Trimming removed 10 bases from V and 4 bases from J; junction bases left unmatched: 8. The CDR3 length is 14 residues.

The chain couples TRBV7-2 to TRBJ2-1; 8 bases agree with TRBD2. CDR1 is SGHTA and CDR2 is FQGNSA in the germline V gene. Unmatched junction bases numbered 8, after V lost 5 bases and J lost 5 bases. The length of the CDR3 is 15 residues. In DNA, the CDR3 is TGTGCCAGCAGCCCGGGAGGGTCCAGGAACAATGAGCAGTTCTTC. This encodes CASSPGGSRNNEQFF.

Here the CDR3 DNA reads TGTGCAAGTCGCTTAGCGTCCGACAGGGGGAACACAGATACGCAGTATTTT. It translates to CASRLASDRGNTDTQYF. The chain couples TRBV12-2 to TRBJ2-3; TRBD1, the table's D call, was not compared with the DNA. TRBV12-2 is a recognized pseudogene. This CDR3 has 17 residues.

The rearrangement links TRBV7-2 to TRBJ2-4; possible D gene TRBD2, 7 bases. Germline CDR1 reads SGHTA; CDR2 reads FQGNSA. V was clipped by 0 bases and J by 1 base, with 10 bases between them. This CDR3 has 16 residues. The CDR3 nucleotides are TGTGCCAGCAGCTTAGCCGGGGGGCAGGCCAAAAACATTCAGTACTTC. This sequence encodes CASSLAGGQAKNIQYF.

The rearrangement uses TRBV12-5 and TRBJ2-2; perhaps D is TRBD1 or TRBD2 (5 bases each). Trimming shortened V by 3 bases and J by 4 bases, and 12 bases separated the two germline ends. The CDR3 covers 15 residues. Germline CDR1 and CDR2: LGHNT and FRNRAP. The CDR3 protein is CASGFVSGGTGELFF. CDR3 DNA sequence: TGTGCTAGTGGTTTCGTGTCTGGGGGCACCGGGGAGCTGTTTTTT.

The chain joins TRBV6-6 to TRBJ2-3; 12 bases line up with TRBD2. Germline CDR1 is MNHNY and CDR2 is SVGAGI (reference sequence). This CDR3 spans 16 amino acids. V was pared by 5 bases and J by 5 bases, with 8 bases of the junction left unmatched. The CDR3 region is CASSIASGGAGDTQYF. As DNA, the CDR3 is TGTGCCAGCAGTATCGCTAGCGGGGGGGCTGGAGATACGCAGTATTTT.

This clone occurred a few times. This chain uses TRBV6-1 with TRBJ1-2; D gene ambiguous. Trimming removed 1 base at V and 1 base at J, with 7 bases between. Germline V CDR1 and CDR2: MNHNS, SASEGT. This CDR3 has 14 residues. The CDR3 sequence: CASSEDHLNYGYTF. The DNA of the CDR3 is TGTGCCAGCAGTGAAGATCACCTTAACTATGGCTACACCTTC.

The CDR3, as DNA: TGTGCCAGCAGTGAAGGGGTTGTTACTTCTGAAGCTTTCTTT. Protein: CASSEGVVTSEAFF. This chain connects TRBV2 to TRBJ1-1; no clear D. Germline assignment: CDR1 SNHLY and CDR2 FYNNEI. Trimming took off 1 base at V and 6 bases at J, with 12 bases between the two ends. CDR3 size: 14 residues.